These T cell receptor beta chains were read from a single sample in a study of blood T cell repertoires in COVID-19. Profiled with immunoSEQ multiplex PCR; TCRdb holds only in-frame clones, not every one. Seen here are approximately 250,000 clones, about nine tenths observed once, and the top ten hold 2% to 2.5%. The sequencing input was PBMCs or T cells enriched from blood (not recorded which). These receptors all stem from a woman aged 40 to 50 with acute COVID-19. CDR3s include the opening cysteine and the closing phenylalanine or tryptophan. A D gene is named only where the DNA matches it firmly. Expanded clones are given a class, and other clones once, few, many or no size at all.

CASIPGRGSSYNEQFF TGTGCCAGCATCCCCGGTAGGGGGAGCTCCTACAATGAGCAGTTCTTC TRBJ2-1 few 16 TRBV7-2 NA
CASSAPGKRSTIYF TGTGCCAGCAGCGCACCCGGGAAGCGGTCCACCATATATTTT TRBJ1-3 NA 14 TRBV5-4 NA
CASCPGQGANYGYTF TGTGCCAGCTGCCCCGGACAGGGGGCGAACTATGGCTACACCTTC TRBJ1-2 NA 15 TRBV11-2 TRBD1
CASGYEKLFF TGTGCCAGCGGCTATGAAAAACTGTTTTTT TRBJ1-4 NA 10 TRBV12-3/TRBV12-4 NA
CASSIPQGTYGYTF TGTGCCAGTAGTATACCCCAGGGGACCTATGGCTACACCTTC TRBJ1-2 NA 14 TRBV19 NA
CASSALFNEKLFF TGTGCCAGCAGTGCCCTTTTTAATGAAAAACTGTTTTTT TRBJ1-4 few 13 TRBV2 NA
CASSLMQGSYTDTQYF TGTGCCAGCAGTTTAATGCAGGGTAGTTACACAGATACGCAGTATTTT TRBJ2-3 NA 16 TRBV27 NA
CASSFTKSEGYNEQFF TGCGCCAGCAGCTTTACCAAGTCAGAGGGCTACAATGAGCAGTTCTTC TRBJ2-1 NA 16 TRBV5-1 NA
CAWRPKQGSQPQHF TGTGCCTGGAGACCTAAGCAGGGATCTCAGCCCCAGCATTTT TRBJ1-5 NA 14 TRBV30 NA
CASSIGLAGDWKTQYF TGTGCCAGTAGTATTGGACTAGCGGGAGATTGGAAGACCCAGTACTTC TRBJ2-5 NA 16 TRBV19 TRBD2
CASSLPGQGINEQFF TGTGCCAGCAGCTTACCGGGACAGGGGATTAATGAGCAGTTCTTC TRBJ2-1 NA 15 TRBV5-4 TRBD1
CASSPLRASYEQYF TGTGCCAGCAGCCCCCTGCGGGCCTCCTACGAGCAGTACTTC TRBJ2-7 NA 14 TRBV7-2 NA
CASGRQKGGYTF TGTGCCAGCGGACGACAGAAGGGGGGCTACACCTTC TRBJ1-2 NA 12 TRBV12-3/TRBV12-4 NA
CASSPDRGGRADTQYF TGTGCCAGTAGTCCAGACAGGGGCGGTCGAGCAGATACGCAGTATTTT TRBJ2-3 NA 16 TRBV19 TRBD1
CASKSGGSNNEQFF TGCGCCAGCAAGAGCGGGGGGTCTAACAATGAGCAGTTCTTC TRBJ2-1 NA 14 TRBV5-1 TRBD2
CSARQGNDETDTQYF TGCAGCGCCCGACAGGGGAACGACGAAACAGATACGCAGTATTTT TRBJ2-3 few 15 TRBV29-1 TRBD1
CASSTRTGSGYTF TGTGCCAGCAGCACCCGGACAGGGTCTGGCTACACCTTC TRBJ1-2 NA 13 TRBV7-2 TRBD1
CASSGTATSTDTQYF TGTGCCAGCAGCGGGACAGCCACTAGCACAGATACGCAGTATTTT TRBJ2-3 NA 15 TRBV9 NA
CATSGEATDTQYF TGTGCCACCAGCGGCGAGGCCACAGATACGCAGTATTTT TRBJ2-3 few 13 TRBV15 NA
CASSSGLTYNSPLHF TGTGCCAGCAGTTCAGGGTTGACCTATAATTCACCCCTCCACTTT TRBJ1-6 once 15 TRBV27 NA
CATSPGGGRVDTQYF TGTGCCACCTCCCCCGGCGGGGGCCGAGTAGATACGCAGTATTTT TRBJ2-3 once 15 TRBV19 NA
CASTTDSIGYTF TGTGCCAGCACTACGGACAGTATAGGCTACACCTTC TRBJ1-2 NA 12 TRBV12-3/TRBV12-4 NA
CASSFSGGNSNEQFF TGCGCCAGCAGCTTTAGCGGGGGGAATAGCAATGAGCAGTTCTTC TRBJ2-1 NA 15 TRBV5-1 TRBD2
CASSPEPTTNEKLFF TGTGCCAGCAGCCCCGAGCCGACAACTAATGAAAAACTGTTTTTT TRBJ1-4 NA 15 TRBV7-2 NA
CASNLAWHEQYF TGTGCCAGCAACTTGGCCTGGCACGAGCAGTACTTC TRBJ2-7 NA 12 TRBV5-8 NA
CASSLSPDRANSPLHF TGTGCCAGCAGCTTATCTCCGGACAGGGCGAACTCACCCCTCCACTTT TRBJ1-6 NA 16 TRBV11-2 TRBD1
CASVISGSRSGELFF TGTGCCAGCGTCATTAGCGGGAGTAGGTCCGGGGAGCTGTTTTTT TRBJ2-2 few 15 TRBV2 TRBD2
CASSSGILWDRGTYGYTF TGTGCCAGCAGCTCGGGTATTTTGTGGGACAGGGGGACTTATGGCTACACCTTC TRBJ1-2 NA 18 TRBV7-2 TRBD1
CASSRRTSGGAYNEQFF TGTGCCAGCAGCCGCAGGACTAGCGGGGGGGCCTACAATGAGCAGTTCTTC TRBJ2-1 few 17 TRBV7-8 TRBD2
CASSLGQASGQNIQYF TGTGCCAGCAGCTTGGGACAGGCCTCGGGGCAAAACATTCAGTACTTC TRBJ2-4 NA 16 TRBV5-8 NA
CASSPYQSSGGISEQFF TGTGCCAGCAGTCCCTACCAGAGTAGCGGGGGTATAAGTGAGCAGTTCTTC TRBJ2-1 once 17 TRBV27 TRBD2
CASSGGGQGKSPLHF TGTGCCAGCAGTGGGGGGGGACAGGGAAAATCACCCCTCCACTTT TRBJ1-6 NA 15 TRBV2 TRBD1
CASSLGGRTYEQYF TGTGCCAGCAGCCTCGGCGGCAGAACCTACGAGCAGTACTTC TRBJ2-7 NA 14 TRBV6-5 NA
CASSLALGQGHGYTF TGTGCCAGCAGCTTGGCCTTAGGTCAGGGCCATGGCTACACCTTC TRBJ1-2 NA 15 TRBV5-4 NA
CASSWVPGDPTGNTIYF TGCGCCAGCAGCTGGGTCCCAGGGGACCCGACTGGAAACACCATATATTTT TRBJ1-3 NA 17 TRBV5-1 NA
CASSLDPGYRVGQYF TGTGCCAGCAGCTTAGATCCCGGGTATCGGGTAGGGCAGTACTTC TRBJ2-7 few 15 TRBV7-2 NA
CASSLVGQGDSNEKLFF TGTGCCAGCAGCTTAGTGGGACAGGGGGACTCTAATGAAAAACTGTTTTTT TRBJ1-4 NA 17 TRBV7-9 TRBD1
CASSQVGGGTEAFF TGCGCCAGCAGCCAGGTCGGGGGAGGGACTGAAGCTTTCTTT TRBJ1-1 NA 14 TRBV4-1 NA
CAISESTKGGSPLHF TGTGCCATCAGTGAGTCAACTAAGGGCGGGTCACCCCTCCACTTT TRBJ1-6 once 15 TRBV10-3 NA
CASSELGGLNTEAFF TGTGCCAGCAGTGAACTCGGGGGATTGAACACTGAAGCTTTCTTT TRBJ1-1 NA 15 TRBV2 NA
CSARRGTEAFF TGCAGCGCCCGACGGGGCACTGAAGCTTTCTTT TRBJ1-1 NA 11 TRBV29-1 NA
CASSRTSGSPNNEQFF TGTGCCAGCAGCCGGACTAGCGGGAGCCCCAACAATGAGCAGTTCTTC TRBJ2-1 NA 16 TRBV11-2 TRBD2
CASSPKTSGSALGANVLTF TGTGCCAGCAGCCCCAAGACTAGCGGGAGTGCCCTGGGGGCCAACGTCCTGACTTTC TRBJ2-6 once 19 TRBV5-4 TRBD2
CASSLLGGGLRGSSYNSPLHF TGTGCCAGCAGCCTATTAGGCGGCGGTCTCAGGGGTAGCTCCTATAATTCACCCCTCCACTTT TRBJ1-6 NA 21 TRBV7-6 NA
CASSPLMVSGVREGSYNEQFF TGCGCCAGCAGCCCATTGATGGTGTCAGGGGTACGAGAGGGCTCCTACAATGAGCAGTTCTTC TRBJ2-1 NA 21 TRBV5-1 NA
CATSTTLAGDEETQYF TGTGCCACCAGCACGACACTAGCGGGAGACGAAGAGACCCAGTACTTC TRBJ2-5 NA 16 TRBV15 TRBD2
CASTGRDGGEQFF TGTGCCAGCACCGGACGGGACGGGGGTGAGCAGTTCTTC TRBJ2-1 NA 13 TRBV12-3/TRBV12-4 NA
CASNPSGRGEQFF TGTGCCAGTAACCCCAGCGGGAGGGGTGAGCAGTTCTTC TRBJ2-1 NA 13 TRBV19 TRBD2
CASSVGLAGGQAKDTQYF TGTGCCAGCAGCGTTGGACTAGCGGGAGGGCAAGCAAAAGATACGCAGTATTTT TRBJ2-3 NA 18 TRBV9 TRBD2
CASSDPLGDEQYF TGTGCCAGCAGTGACCCTCTCGGGGACGAGCAGTACTTC TRBJ2-7 NA 13 TRBV6-1 NA
CASSEVPGQGNEKLFF TGTGCCAGCAGTGAAGTTCCGGGACAGGGAAATGAAAAACTGTTTTTT TRBJ1-4 NA 16 TRBV6-1 TRBD1
CASSQVQGTNSPLHF TGCGCCAGCAGCCAAGTACAGGGAACTAATTCACCCCTCCACTTT TRBJ1-6 NA 15 TRBV4-1 NA
CASILWSSGRALGDTQYF TGTGCCAGCATACTTTGGTCTAGCGGGAGGGCCCTCGGGGATACGCAGTATTTT TRBJ2-3 NA 18 TRBV28 TRBD2